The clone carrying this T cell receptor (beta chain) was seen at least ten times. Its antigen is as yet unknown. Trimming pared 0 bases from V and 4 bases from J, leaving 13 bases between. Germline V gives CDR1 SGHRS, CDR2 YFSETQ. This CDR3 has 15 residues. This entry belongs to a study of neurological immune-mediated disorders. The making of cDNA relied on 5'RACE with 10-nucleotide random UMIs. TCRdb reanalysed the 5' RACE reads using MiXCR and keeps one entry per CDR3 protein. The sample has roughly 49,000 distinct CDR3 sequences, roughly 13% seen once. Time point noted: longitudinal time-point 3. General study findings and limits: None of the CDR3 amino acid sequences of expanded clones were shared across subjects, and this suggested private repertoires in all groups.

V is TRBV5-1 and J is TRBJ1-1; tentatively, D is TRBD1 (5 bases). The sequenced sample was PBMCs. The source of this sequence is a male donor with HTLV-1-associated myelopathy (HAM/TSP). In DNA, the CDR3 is TGCGCCAGCAGCTTGGTCCAGGGTGGCCGCACTGAAGCTTTCTTT. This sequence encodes CASSLVQGGRTEAFF.